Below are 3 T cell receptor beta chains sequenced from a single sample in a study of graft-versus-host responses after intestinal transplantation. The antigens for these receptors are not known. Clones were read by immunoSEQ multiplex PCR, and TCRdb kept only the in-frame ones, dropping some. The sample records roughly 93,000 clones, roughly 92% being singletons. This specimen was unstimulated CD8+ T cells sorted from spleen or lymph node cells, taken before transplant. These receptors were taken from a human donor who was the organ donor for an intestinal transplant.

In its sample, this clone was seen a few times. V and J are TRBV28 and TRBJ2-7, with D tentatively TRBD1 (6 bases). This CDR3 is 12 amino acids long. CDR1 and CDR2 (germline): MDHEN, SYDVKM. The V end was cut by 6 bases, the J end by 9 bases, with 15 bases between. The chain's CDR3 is CASRDTGLRQYF. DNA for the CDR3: TGTGCCAGCAGGGACACAGGGCTCAGGCAGTACTTC.

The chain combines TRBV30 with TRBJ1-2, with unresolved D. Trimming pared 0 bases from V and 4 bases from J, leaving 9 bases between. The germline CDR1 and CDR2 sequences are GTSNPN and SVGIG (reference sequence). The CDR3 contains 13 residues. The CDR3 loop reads CAWSVGGSYGYTF. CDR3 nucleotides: TGTGCCTGGAGTGTAGGAGGGAGCTATGGCTACACCTTC.

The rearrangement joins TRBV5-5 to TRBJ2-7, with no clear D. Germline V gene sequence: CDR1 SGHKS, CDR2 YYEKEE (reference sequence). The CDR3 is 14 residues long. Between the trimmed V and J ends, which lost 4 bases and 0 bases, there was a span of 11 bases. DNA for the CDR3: TGTGCCAGCAGCATTCCAACAGACTCCTACGAGCAGTACTTC. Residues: CASSIPTDSYEQYF.